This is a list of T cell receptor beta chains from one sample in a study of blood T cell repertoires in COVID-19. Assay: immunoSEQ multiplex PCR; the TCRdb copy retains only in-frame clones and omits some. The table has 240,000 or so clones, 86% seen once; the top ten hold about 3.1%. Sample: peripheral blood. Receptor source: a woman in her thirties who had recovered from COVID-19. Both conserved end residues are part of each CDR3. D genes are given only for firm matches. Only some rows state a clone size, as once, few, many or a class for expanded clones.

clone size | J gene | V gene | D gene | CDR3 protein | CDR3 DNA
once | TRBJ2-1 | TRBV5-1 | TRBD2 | CASSLETSGVTSSYNEQFF | TGCGCCAGCAGCTTGGAGACTAGCGGGGTTACTAGCTCCTACAATGAGCAGTTCTTC
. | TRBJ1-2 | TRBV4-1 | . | CASSHYRDPVSGYTF | TGCGCCAGCAGCCATTACAGGGACCCTGTATCTGGCTACACCTTC
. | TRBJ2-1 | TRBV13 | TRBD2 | CASSPPGGDEQFF | TGTGCCAGCAGCCCGCCGGGGGGGGATGAGCAGTTCTTC
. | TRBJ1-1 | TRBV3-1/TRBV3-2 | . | CASSRSGSGTEAFF | TGTGCCAGCAGTAGATCCGGGTCGGGCACTGAAGCTTTCTTT
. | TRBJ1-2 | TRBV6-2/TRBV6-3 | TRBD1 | CASSYSGTGDYGYTF | TGTGCCAGCAGTTACTCGGGGACAGGCGACTATGGCTACACCTTC
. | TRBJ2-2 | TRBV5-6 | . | CASSLDPSVGELFF | TGTGCCAGCAGCCTGGACCCTTCAGTGGGGGAGCTGTTTTTT
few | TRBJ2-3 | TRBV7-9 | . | CASSPLGGDTQYF | TGTGCCAGCAGCCCCCTAGGGGGAGATACGCAGTATTTT
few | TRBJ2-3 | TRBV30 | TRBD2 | CAWSVGASSGGGGDTQYF | TGTGCCTGGAGTGTAGGCGCGTCTAGCGGGGGGGGTGGAGATACGCAGTATTTT
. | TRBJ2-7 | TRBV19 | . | CASSSTQGNEQYF | TGTGCCAGTAGTAGCACACAGGGAAACGAGCAGTACTTC
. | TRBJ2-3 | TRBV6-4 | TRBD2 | CASSEGRGLRADTQYF | TGTGCCAGCAGTGAGGGGAGGGGACTACGAGCAGATACGCAGTATTTT
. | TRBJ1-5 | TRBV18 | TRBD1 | CASSPPDRAGQPQHF | TGTGCCAGCTCACCACCCGACAGGGCGGGTCAGCCCCAGCATTTT
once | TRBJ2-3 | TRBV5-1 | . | CASSLAPGKADTQYF | TGCGCCAGCAGCTTGGCCCCGGGAAAAGCAGATACGCAGTATTTT
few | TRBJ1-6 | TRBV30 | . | CAWSVQGQGYDNSPLHF | TGTGCCTGGAGTGTACAAGGTCAGGGCTATGATAATTCACCCCTCCACTTT
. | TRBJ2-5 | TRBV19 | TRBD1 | CASSLLTGAPETQYF | TGTGCCAGTAGTCTCCTGACAGGGGCTCCGGAGACCCAGTACTTC
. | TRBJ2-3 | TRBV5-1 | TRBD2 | CASSFVPGGSGGTDTQYF | TGCGCCAGCAGCTTCGTCCCCGGTGGGAGCGGGGGCACAGATACGCAGTATTTT
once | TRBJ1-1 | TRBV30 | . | CAWSVARTSRGNTEAFF | TGTGCCTGGAGTGTTGCGAGGACTAGTAGGGGGAACACTGAAGCTTTCTTT
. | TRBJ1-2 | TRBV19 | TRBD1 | CASSQNRGGDYGYTF | TGTGCCAGTAGTCAAAACAGGGGGGGAGACTATGGCTACACCTTC
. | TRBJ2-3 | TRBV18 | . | CASSPPRQSTDTQYF | TGTGCCAGCTCACCACCTCGACAGAGCACAGATACGCAGTATTTT
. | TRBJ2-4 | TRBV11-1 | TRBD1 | CASSLSGGGSKNIQYF | TGTGCCAGCAGCTTATCAGGGGGCGGGTCCAAAAACATTCAGTACTTC
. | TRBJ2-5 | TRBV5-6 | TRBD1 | CASSLWTGVSQETQYF | TGTGCCAGCAGCTTGTGGACAGGGGTTTCCCAAGAGACCCAGTACTTC
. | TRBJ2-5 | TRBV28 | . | CASSPRQGWLETQYF | TGTGCCAGCAGCCCGAGGCAGGGGTGGTTGGAGACCCAGTACTTC